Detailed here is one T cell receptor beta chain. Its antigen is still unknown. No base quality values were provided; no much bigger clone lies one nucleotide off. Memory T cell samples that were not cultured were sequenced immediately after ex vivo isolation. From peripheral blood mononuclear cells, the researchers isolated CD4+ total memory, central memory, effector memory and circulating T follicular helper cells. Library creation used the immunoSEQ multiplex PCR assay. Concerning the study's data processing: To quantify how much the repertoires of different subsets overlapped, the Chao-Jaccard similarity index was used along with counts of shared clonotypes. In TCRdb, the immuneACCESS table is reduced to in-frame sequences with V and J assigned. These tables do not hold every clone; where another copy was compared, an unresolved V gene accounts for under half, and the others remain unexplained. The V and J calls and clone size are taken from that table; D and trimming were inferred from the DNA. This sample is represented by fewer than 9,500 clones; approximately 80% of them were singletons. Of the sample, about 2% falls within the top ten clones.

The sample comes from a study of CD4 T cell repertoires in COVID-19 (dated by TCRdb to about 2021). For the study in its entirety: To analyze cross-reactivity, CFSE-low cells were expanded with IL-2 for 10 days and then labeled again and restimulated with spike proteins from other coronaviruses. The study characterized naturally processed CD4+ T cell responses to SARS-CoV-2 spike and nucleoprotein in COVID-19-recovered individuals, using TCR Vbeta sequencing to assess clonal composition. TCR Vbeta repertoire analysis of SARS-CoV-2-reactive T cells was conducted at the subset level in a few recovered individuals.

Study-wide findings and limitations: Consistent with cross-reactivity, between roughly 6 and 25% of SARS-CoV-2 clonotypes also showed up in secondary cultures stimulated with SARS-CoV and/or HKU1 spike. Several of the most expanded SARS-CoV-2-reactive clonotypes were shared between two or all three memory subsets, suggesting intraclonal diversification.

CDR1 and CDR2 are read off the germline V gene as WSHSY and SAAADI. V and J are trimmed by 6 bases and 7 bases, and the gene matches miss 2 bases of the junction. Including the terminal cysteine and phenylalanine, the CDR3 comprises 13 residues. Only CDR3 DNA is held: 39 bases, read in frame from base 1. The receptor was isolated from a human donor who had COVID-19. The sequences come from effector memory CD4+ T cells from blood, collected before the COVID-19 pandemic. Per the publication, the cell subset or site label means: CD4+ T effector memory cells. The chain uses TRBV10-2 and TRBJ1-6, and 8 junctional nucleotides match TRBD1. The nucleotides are TGCGCCAGCAGCCGGGACAGGAATTCACCCCTCCACTTT. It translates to CASSRDRNSPLHF.